This TCR beta chain comes out of a study of tumor and adjacent non-tumor tissue in lung cancer. The wider study: Each sample yielded around 4.2 million productive TCRbeta reads on average. Study-level results: In normal lung, the top 100 clones were significantly more dominant than in tumor.

Concerning this clonotype: The antigen is undetermined. With a much larger clone just one base away, this may be a read error.

This sample's RNA came from whole unsorted tissue. Donors were chemotherapy-naive, newly diagnosed lung cancer surgical patients in China, August–late 2014. This CDR3 comprises 14 residues. Germline V gives CDR1 LGHNA, CDR2 YNFKEQ. TCRbeta libraries were built with three rounds of nested PCR, modified from ARM-PCR. TCRdb ran MiXCR on the multiplex PCR reads and lists one entry per CDR3 protein. The sample includes more than 85,000 distinct CDR3 sequences, roughly 80% of them seen just once. What was sequenced was lung tumor tissue. V usage is TRBV4-2 and J usage is TRBJ1-1; TRBD1 aligns across 7 bases. This TCR was recovered from a woman aged 55-70 years with non-small cell lung cancer. CDR3 sequence (DNA): TGTGCCAGCAGTTCCCCAGGGGGAGGCACTGAAGATTTCTTT. Its protein is CASSSPGGGTEDFF.